One and the same sample provided the 26 T cell receptor beta chains below, sequenced in a study of T cells in Graves' hyperthyroidism and ophthalmopathy. The CDR3 regions of TCR beta were amplified from RNA transcripts. TCR CDR3 underwent first-round RT-PCR with the HTBI primer set. TCRdb passed the multiplex PCR reads through MiXCR, listing each CDR3 protein once. The table lists around 300,000 distinct CDR3 sequences, around a quarter of them singletons. Sequenced: blood. These receptor sequences come from a man aged 35-49 years with Graves' hyperthyroidism that later progressed to Graves' ophthalmopathy.

The chain employs TRBV27 and TRBJ2-5; D not certain. Looked up from germline, CDR1 is MNHEY and CDR2 is SMNVEV (reference sequence). With 4 bases removed from V and 2 bases from J, the gap between germline ends came to 11 bases. The CDR3 totals 14 residues. The CDR3 coding sequence is TGTGCCAGCAGTTCCAGGAACAAACAAGAGACCCAGTACTTC. Protein product: CASSSRNKQETQYF.

This clonotype was seen at least ten times. This chain links TRBV12-3 or TRBV12-4 with TRBJ2-2, with D possibly TRBD1 on 6 matching bases. The length of the CDR3 is 14 residues. The V and J ends lost 5 bases and 1 base respectively, with 8 bases between them. The CDR3: CASSRTVNTGELFF. In DNA, the CDR3 is TGTGCCAGCAGTCGGACAGTGAACACCGGGGAGCTGTTTTTT.

The chain carries TRBV30 and TRBJ1-1; no clear D. Germline V CDR1 and CDR2: GTSNPN, SVGIG (reference sequence). The V gene lost 4 bases and the J gene lost 1 base, with 10 bases spanning the gap. The CDR3 runs 13 residues. The CDR3 here is CAWTLLWNTEAFF. The CDR3 region has the DNA TGTGCCTGGACCCTCCTATGGAACACTGAAGCTTTCTTT.

The chain joins TRBV5-6 to TRBJ2-4; the D is unclear. This CDR3 spans 14 amino acids. V was trimmed by 1 base and J by 7 bases, leaving 12 bases between them. The germline gives CDR1 SGHDT, CDR2 YYEEEE. This CDR3 reads CASSLMIETNIQYF. The CDR3 DNA is TGTGCCAGCAGCTTGATGATTGAGACGAACATTCAGTACTTC.

This clonotype appeared many times. The DNA is omitted, as the CDR3 cannot be located on it reliably, and the CDR3 follows TCRdb's listing. The chain has TRBV12-3 or TRBV12-4 and TRBJ2-5; the table names TRBD2, a call not compared with the DNA. The CDR3 totals 14 residues, both ends included. The CDR3 loop reads CASSLRRAEETQYF.

This clonotype was detected many times. The chain joins TRBV30 to TRBJ1-2, with TRBD1 as a possible D gene (5 bases). Germline-derived CDR1 and CDR2 are GTSNPN and SVGIG (reference sequence). This CDR3 spans 13 amino acids. V was trimmed by 0 bases and J by 4 bases, leaving 9 bases between them. CDR3 DNA sequence: TGTGCCTGGAGTGTACAGGCAGCCTATGGCTACACCTTC. Its translation is CAWSVQAAYGYTF.

V and J are TRBV6-1 and TRBJ1-2; possibly TRBD1 for D (5 bases). The CDR3 extends over 15 amino acids. V gave up 6 bases and J gave up 2 bases, with 16 bases separating them. CDR1 is MNHNS and CDR2 is SASEGT in the germline V gene. CDR3 loop: CASRNAGRINYGYTF. The DNA of the CDR3 is TGTGCCAGCAGGAATGCGGGACGGATAAACTATGGCTACACCTTC.

This clonotype was detected many times. The CDR3 reads CASSFYLDRGDQPQHF. The CDR3 nucleotides are TGTGCCAGTAGTTTCTACCTAGACAGGGGAGATCAGCCCCAGCATTTT. V and J are TRBV19 and TRBJ1-5; 8 bases fit TRBD1. Germline V gene data show CDR1 as LNHDA and CDR2 as SQIVND (reference sequence). This CDR3 has 16 amino acids. J gave up 5 bases and V 5 bases, and 11 bases lay outside the gene matches.

This clonotype was seen ten or more times. The V gene is TRBV4-1, the J gene TRBJ1-5; D not certain. V was shortened by 2 bases and J by 8 bases, with 16 bases between the two germline ends. The germline V gene encodes CDR1 MGHRA and CDR2 YSYEKL. The CDR3 is 15 amino acids. The CDR3 here is CASSQSTGEAEPQHF. The CDR3 DNA is TGCGCCAGCAGCCAATCTACCGGGGAGGCTGAGCCCCAGCATTTT.

This clonotype showed up many times. The chain couples TRBV28 to TRBJ2-5, with D perhaps matching TRBD2 (5 bases). V shed 3 bases and J shed 5 bases, with 13 bases lying between them. Germline V gene lookup returns CDR1 MDHEN and CDR2 SYDVKM. This CDR3 has 14 residues. Here the CDR3 reads CASSLEDGTETQYF. CDR3 in DNA: TGTGCCAGCAGTTTGGAGGATGGTACGGAGACCCAGTACTTC.

This clonotype came up many times. The chain is built from TRBV6-5 and TRBJ2-5; tentatively, D is TRBD2 (6 bases). Germline V gene lookup returns CDR1 MNHEY and CDR2 SVGAGI. V lost 7 bases, J lost 2 bases, and 14 bases lay in between. The CDR3 is 14 residues long. CDR3 nucleotide sequence: TGTGCCAGCACCCGAAGCGGGCCGCAAGAGACCCAGTACTTC. Its translation: CASTRSGPQETQYF.

This clonotype came up many times. The genes are TRBV28 and TRBJ2-7, with TRBD2 identical over 9 bases. Germline V gene sequence: CDR1 MDHEN, CDR2 SYDVKM. This CDR3 comprises 15 residues. V gave up 6 bases and J gave up 7 bases; unmatched junction bases: 13. The CDR3 DNA reads as TGTGCCAGCAGCTTAGCGGGGGTCCCCAAAGCGGAGCAGTACTTC. Encoded protein: CASSLAGVPKAEQYF.

The V gene is TRBV2, the J gene TRBJ2-7; D call uncertain. Per germline, CDR1 SNHLY and CDR2 FYNNEI. With 7 bases removed from V and 6 bases from J, the gap between germline ends came to 16 bases. The CDR3 is 13 residues long. The CDR3 region has the DNA TGTGCCAGCATGGTCGGCGCTACACCCGAGCAGTACTTC. It encodes CASMVGATPEQYF. Looking up the rest from reference TRBV2 and TRBJ2-7 gives the full variable domain: EPEVTQTPSHQVTQMGQEVILRCVPISNHLYFYWYRQILGQKVEFLVSFYNNEISEKSEIFDDQFSVERPDGSNFTLKIRSTKLEDSAMYFCASMVGATPEQYFGPGTRLTVT.

The chain recombines TRBV6-5 with TRBJ2-7; D remains ambiguous. V lost 2 bases and J 2 bases, leaving 10 bases between the germline ends. Germline lookup yields CDR1 MNHEY and CDR2 SVGAGI. This CDR3 is 14 amino acids long. The CDR3 loop reads CASSYHGETYEQYF. CDR3 bases: TGTGCCAGCAGTTACCACGGTGAGACCTACGAGCAGTACTTC.

J is TRBJ2-5 and V is TRBV20-1; D is possibly TRBD2 (7 bases). V was trimmed by 0 bases and J by 4 bases, leaving 18 bases between them. CDR1 is DFQATT and CDR2 is SNEGSKA in the germline V gene (reference sequence). This CDR3 region has 16 residues. The CDR3 DNA reads as TGCAGTGCTAGAGATACGAAAGGGGGGGCCGGAGAGACCCAGTACTTC. Encoded protein: CSARDTKGGAGETQYF.

This clonotype came up many times. This chain connects TRBV2 to TRBJ2-4; 9 bases map to TRBD1. This CDR3 is built from 14 residues. V gave up 7 bases and J gave up 6 bases; unmatched junction bases: 7. Germline V gene data show CDR1 as SNHLY and CDR2 as FYNNEI. This CDR3 is CASTLEGQGNIQYF. In nucleotides, the CDR3 is TGTGCCAGCACATTGGAGGGACAGGGAAACATTCAGTACTTC.

The table lists this clonotype with many counts. The J gene is TRBJ1-5, the V gene TRBV12-3 or TRBV12-4; D may be TRBD1 (5 bases). The CDR3 runs 14 residues. V lost 3 bases, J lost 6 bases, and 12 bases lay in between. The CDR3 is CASSLAGQGQPQHF. Here the CDR3 DNA reads TGTGCCAGCAGTTTGGCAGGGCAGGGTCAGCCCCAGCATTTT.

This clonotype has ten or more counts. The V and J genes are TRBV20-1 and TRBJ2-7, with 12 bases aligning to TRBD2. Germline V gene sequence: CDR1 DFQATT, CDR2 SNEGSKA (reference sequence). This CDR3 has 16 amino acids. The V segment lost 1 base and the J segment 7 bases; nucleotides outside the gene matches: 11. In nucleotides, the CDR3 is TGCAGTGCTAGAGTACCGACTAGCGGGAGCGTGGGGGAGCAGTACTTC. As protein: CSARVPTSGSVGEQYF.

In its sample, this clonotype was seen many times. The chain uses TRBV29-1 and TRBJ2-7; D is perhaps TRBD2 (6 bases). The V gene lost 5 bases and the J gene lost 3 bases, with 11 bases spanning the gap. The CDR3 has 12 amino acids. Per germline, CDR1 SQVTM and CDR2 ANQGSEA. The CDR3 nucleotides read TGCAGCGTTTTGGGAGGCTTCTACGAGCAGTACTTC. This encodes CSVLGGFYEQYF.

This clonotype was recorded many times. This sequence joins TRBV20-1 and TRBJ2-5, with 11 positions matching TRBD2. The CDR3 spans 17 residues. CDR1 and CDR2 from the germline V gene are DFQATT and SNEGSKA (reference sequence). J was trimmed by 4 bases and V by 1 base; bases with no gene match: 11. The CDR3 nucleotides are TGCAGTGCTAGAGGGAGCGGTAGACTAGCGGGAAGAGAGACCCAGTACTTC. This translates into CSARGSGRLAGRETQYF.

V gene TRBV29-1 combines with J gene TRBJ2-6; TRBD1 matches 7 bases. CDR1 and CDR2 (germline): SQVTM, ANQGSEA. Trimming at V came to 5 bases and at J to 0 bases, leaving 1 base not matched to a gene. The CDR3 is 14 residues long. The CDR3 region is CSVPGGSGANVLTF. CDR3 nucleotides: TGCAGCGTTCCAGGGGGCTCTGGGGCCAACGTCCTGACTTTC.

This clonotype has at least ten counts. One end of the junction does not line up with germline, which may come from a read error. This chain connects TRBV20-1 to TRBJ1-1; 7 positions match TRBD1. This CDR3 contains 17 residues. Germline assignment: CDR1 DFQATT and CDR2 SNEGSKA (reference sequence). For the CDR3, the DNA is TGCAGTGCCAGGAACTCCGTAGGGGGCTTTATGAACGCTGAAGCTTTCTTT. It translates to CSARNSVGGFMNAEAFF.

This clonotype was counted between two and nine times. This chain connects TRBV18 to TRBJ1-5, with D tentatively TRBD1 (6 bases). The V end lost 10 bases, the J end lost 3 bases, and 22 bases lay between the germline ends. CDR3 length: 16 amino acids. CDR1 and CDR2 (germline): KGHSH, LQKENI. The chain's CDR3 is CANSSNGGQFNQPQHF. CDR3 bases: TGTGCCAACTCCTCGAATGGTGGACAGTTCAATCAGCCCCAGCATTTT.

The chain is built from TRBV28 and TRBJ2-5; no definite D call. CDR1 and CDR2 from the germline V gene are MDHEN and SYDVKM. This CDR3 has 16 amino acids. V was clipped by 6 bases and J by 1 base, with 18 bases between them. The CDR3 protein is CASSHIAWNLQETQYF. The CDR3 region has the DNA TGTGCCAGCAGCCATATCGCCTGGAACCTCCAAGAGACCCAGTACTTC.

This clonotype appeared many times. The V gene is TRBV25-1, the J gene TRBJ1-5; 7 bases match TRBD1. The CDR3 covers 14 residues. The V gene end was trimmed by 3 bases and the J gene end by 5 bases; junction bases not matched to a gene: 4. Germline V gene sequence: CDR1 MGHDK, CDR2 SYGVNS. In DNA, the CDR3 is TGTGCCAGCAGTGAGGGAGACAGGGATCAGCCCCAGCATTTT. As protein: CASSEGDRDQPQHF.

This clonotype was detected many times. The V gene is TRBV19, the J gene TRBJ2-5; TRBD2 is a possible D gene (6 bases). This CDR3 is 14 amino acids long. Germline loops: CDR1 LNHDA, CDR2 SQIVND (reference sequence). Trimming stripped 6 bases from V and 4 bases from J, with 15 bases between. CDR3: CASSPPGRGETQYF. The CDR3 coding sequence is TGTGCCAGTAGCCCCCCCGGGAGAGGAGAGACCCAGTACTTC. The variable domain in full, with the rest retrieved from reference TRBV19 and TRBJ2-5, is DGGITQSPKYLFRKEGQNVTLSCEQNLNHDAMYWYRQDPGQGLRLIYYSQIVNDFQKGDIAEGYSVSREKKESFPLTVTSAQKNPTAFYLCASSPPGRGETQYFGPGTRLLVL.